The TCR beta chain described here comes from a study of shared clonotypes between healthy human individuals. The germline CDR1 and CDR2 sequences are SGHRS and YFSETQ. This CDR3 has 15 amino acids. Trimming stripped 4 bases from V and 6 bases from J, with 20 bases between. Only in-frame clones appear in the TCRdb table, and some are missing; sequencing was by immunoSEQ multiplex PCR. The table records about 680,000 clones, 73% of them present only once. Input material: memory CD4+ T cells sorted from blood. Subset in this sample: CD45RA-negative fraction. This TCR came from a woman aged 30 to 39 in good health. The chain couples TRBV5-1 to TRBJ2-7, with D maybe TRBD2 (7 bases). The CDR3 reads CASSISGRGEGEQYF. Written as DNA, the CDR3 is TGCGCCAGCAGCATCTCTGGGAGGGGGGAAGGCGAGCAGTACTTC.